This is a list of T cell receptor beta chains from one sample in a study of CD8+ T cells in alopecia areata. Assay: immunoSEQ multiplex PCR; the TCRdb copy retains only in-frame clones and omits some. In the table there are more than 200,000 clones, approximately 45% of which are singletons. The sequencing here drew on CD4+ T cells sorted from blood, taken between weeks 36 and 40, from a patient treated with tofacitinib. The receptors come from a human donor with alopecia areata. Each CDR3 is given with its conserved first and last residue. A D gene is named only where the DNA matches it firmly. Size is omitted from some rows. Given values are once, few, many or a class for expanded clones.

TRBJ2-7 | few | TRBD2 | TRBV6-1 | CASRIAGGPHEQYF | TGTGCCAGCAGGATAGCGGGAGGGCCGCACGAGCAGTACTTC
TRBJ2-7 | - | TRBD1 | TRBV9 | CASSPRGQGLGEQYF | TGTGCCAGCAGCCCGAGGGGACAGGGGCTGGGCGAGCAGTACTTC
TRBJ2-5 | - | TRBD2 | TRBV5-1 | CASSRGDAFQETQYF | TGCGCCAGCAGCCGGGGGGACGCCTTCCAAGAGACCCAGTACTTC
TRBJ1-5 | - | TRBD1 | TRBV19 | CASSIHRDREKQPQHF | TGTGCCAGTAGTATACACCGGGACAGGGAAAAACAGCCCCAGCATTTT
TRBJ2-7 | - | - | TRBV14 | CASSILVGFPYEQYF | TGTGCCAGCAGTATTCTTGTCGGGTTTCCCTACGAGCAGTACTTC
TRBJ1-1 | - | - | TRBV30 | CAWSVPDRGTEAFF | TGTGCCTGGAGTGTACCGGACAGAGGCACTGAAGCTTTCTTT
TRBJ2-6 | - | TRBD1 | TRBV5-1 | CASRDRVAGANVLTF | TGCGCCAGCAGGGACAGGGTCGCTGGGGCCAACGTCCTGACTTTC
TRBJ2-2 | few | TRBD2 | TRBV4-3 | CASSQGTSGFDGELFF | TGCGCCAGCAGCCAGGGGACTAGCGGGTTTGACGGGGAGCTGTTTTTT
TRBJ1-1 | - | - | TRBV30 | CAWSVRAAGRNTEAFF | TGTGCCTGGAGTGTACGAGCGGCCGGCCGGAACACTGAAGCTTTCTTT
TRBJ2-1 | - | TRBD2 | TRBV4-3 | CASSQDQAGAYNEQFF | TGCGCCAGCAGCCAAGATCAAGCGGGAGCGTACAATGAGCAGTTCTTC
TRBJ2-5 | - | TRBD1 | TRBV4-1 | CASSQTGGRETQYF | TGCGCCAGCAGCCAAACAGGGGGCCGGGAGACCCAGTACTTC
TRBJ1-1 | - | - | TRBV10-3 | CAISENTEAFF | TGTGCCATCAGTGAGAACACTGAAGCTTTCTTT
TRBJ1-1 | - | TRBD1 | TRBV9 | CASSVGQGTEAFF | TGTGCCAGCAGCGTAGGACAGGGCACTGAAGCTTTCTTT
TRBJ2-5 | - | - | TRBV6-6 | CASRLRLQETQYF | TGTGCCAGCAGGCTAAGACTCCAAGAGACCCAGTACTTC
TRBJ2-3 | - | - | TRBV6-1 | CASNNGDTQYF | TGTGCCAGCAATAACGGAGATACGCAGTATTTT
TRBJ2-3 | few | - | TRBV4-3 | CASSQEGGRADTQYF | TGCGCCAGCAGCCAAGAGGGAGGCCGGGCAGATACGCAGTATTTT
TRBJ2-7 | few | TRBD1 | TRBV30 | CAWSYKTSQGADEQYF | TGTGCCTGGAGTTACAAAACTTCACAGGGGGCGGATGAGCAGTACTTC
TRBJ2-7 | - | - | TRBV27 | CASTLTPGPYEQYF | TGTGCCAGCACCTTGACACCGGGTCCCTACGAGCAGTACTTC
TRBJ1-2 | few | - | TRBV4-2 | CASSQDLRGGGYTF | TGTGCCAGCAGCCAAGACTTGAGGGGTGGCGGCTACACCTTC
TRBJ1-1 | - | - | TRBV30 | CAWISGAFSEAFF | TGTGCCTGGATAAGTGGTGCGTTCTCTGAAGCTTTCTTT
TRBJ2-1 | - | - | TRBV19 | CASSPLNEQFF | TGTGCCAGTAGCCCCTTAAATGAGCAGTTCTTC
TRBJ2-3 | few | - | TRBV6-5 | CASSASWDSTDTQYF | TGTGCCAGCAGTGCGAGTTGGGACAGCACAGATACGCAGTATTTT
TRBJ2-2 | - | - | TRBV27 | CASSQAGRNTGELFF | TGTGCCAGCAGTCAGGCAGGGAGGAACACCGGGGAGCTGTTTTTT
TRBJ2-3 | - | TRBD1 | TRBV30 | CAWTLTGWTDTQYF | TGTGCCTGGACCTTGACAGGGTGGACAGATACGCAGTATTTT